This T cell receptor (beta chain) emerged from a study of blood T cell repertoires in COVID-19. As for the study in general: From the United States, Italy and Spain came samples of acute and convalescent COVID-19.

Participants' reported clinical history set cohort assignment. The method was immunoSEQ multiplex PCR; TCRdb's version includes in-frame clones alone and lacks a portion of them. This sample carries 200,000 or so clones, about four fifths of them seen once, and the ten largest clones take less than 8.5%. This receptor was obtained from a man aged 35-49 years who had recovered from COVID-19. Sequenced input: PBMCs or T cells enriched from blood (not recorded which).

The CDR3 spells CASSPPSGLLALPTDTQYF. In DNA, the CDR3 is TGTGCCAGCTCACCCCCCTCTGGACTTCTGGCCCTCCCCACAGATACGCAGTATTTT. The chain joins TRBV18 to TRBJ2-3; D possibly corresponds to TRBD2 (5 bases). This CDR3 has 19 amino acids. Per the germline V gene, CDR1 is KGHSH and CDR2 is LQKENI. V was trimmed by 3 bases and J by 2 bases, leaving 24 bases between them.